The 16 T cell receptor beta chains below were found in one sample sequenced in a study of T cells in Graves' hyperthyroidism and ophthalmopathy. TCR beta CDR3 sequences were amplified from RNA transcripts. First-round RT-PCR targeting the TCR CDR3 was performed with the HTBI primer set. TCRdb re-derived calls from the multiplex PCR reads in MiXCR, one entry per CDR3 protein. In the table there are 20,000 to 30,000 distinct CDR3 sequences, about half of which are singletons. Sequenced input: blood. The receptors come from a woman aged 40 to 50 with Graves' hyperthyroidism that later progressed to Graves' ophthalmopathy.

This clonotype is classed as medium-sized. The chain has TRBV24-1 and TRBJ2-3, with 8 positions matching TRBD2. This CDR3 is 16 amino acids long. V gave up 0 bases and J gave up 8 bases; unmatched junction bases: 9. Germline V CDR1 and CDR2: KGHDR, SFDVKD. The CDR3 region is CATSDLHSGGPGTQYF. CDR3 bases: TGTGCCACCAGTGATTTGCACTCGGGAGGGCCGGGTACGCAGTATTTT.

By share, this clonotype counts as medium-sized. The CDR3 nucleotides read TGTGCCACCAGTGATGGGGGGGGAGTTAATGAGCAGTTCTTC. Encoded protein: CATSDGGGVNEQFF. The J gene is TRBJ2-1, the V gene TRBV24-1; 7 nucleotides agree with TRBD2. The CDR3 is 14 amino acids. CDR1 and CDR2 from the germline V gene are KGHDR and SFDVKD. V lost 3 bases, J lost 7 bases, and 5 bases stayed unmatched.

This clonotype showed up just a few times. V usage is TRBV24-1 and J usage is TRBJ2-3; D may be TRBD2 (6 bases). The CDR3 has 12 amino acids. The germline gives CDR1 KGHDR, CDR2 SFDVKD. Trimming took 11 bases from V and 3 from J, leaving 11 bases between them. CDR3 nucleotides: TGTGCCATCGGGAGTGGAACAGATACGCAGTATTTT. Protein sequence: CAIGSGTDTQYF.

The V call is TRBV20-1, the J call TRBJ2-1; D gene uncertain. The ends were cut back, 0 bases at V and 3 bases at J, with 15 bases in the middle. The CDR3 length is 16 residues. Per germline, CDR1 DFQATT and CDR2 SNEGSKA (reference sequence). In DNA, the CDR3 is TGCAGTGCTAGAGATAGGAGTGGTTTCAACTACAATGAGCAGTTCTTC. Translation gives CSARDRSGFNYNEQFF.

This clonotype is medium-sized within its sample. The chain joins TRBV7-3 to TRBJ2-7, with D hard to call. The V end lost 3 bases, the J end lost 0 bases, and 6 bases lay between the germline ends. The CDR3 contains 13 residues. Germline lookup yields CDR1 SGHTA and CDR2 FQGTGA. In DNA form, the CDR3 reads TGTGCCAGCAGCTTGGGATTCTCCTACGAGCAGTACTTC. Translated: CASSLGFSYEQYF.

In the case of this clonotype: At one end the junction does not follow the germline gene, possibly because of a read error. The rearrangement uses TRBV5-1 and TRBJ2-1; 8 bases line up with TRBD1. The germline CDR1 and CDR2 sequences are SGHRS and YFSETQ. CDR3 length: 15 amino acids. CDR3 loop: CTSSITGGSYSEQFF. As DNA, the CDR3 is TGCACCAGCAGCATTACAGGGGGGTCCTACAGTGAGCAGTTCTTC.

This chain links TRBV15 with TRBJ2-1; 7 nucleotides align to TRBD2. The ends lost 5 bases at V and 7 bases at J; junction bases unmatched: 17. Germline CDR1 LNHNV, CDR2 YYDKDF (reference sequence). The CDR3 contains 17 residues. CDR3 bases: TGTGCCACCAGCCGATACGCAGGACTAGGAATTGAGAATGAGCAGTTCTTC. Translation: CATSRYAGLGIENEQFF.

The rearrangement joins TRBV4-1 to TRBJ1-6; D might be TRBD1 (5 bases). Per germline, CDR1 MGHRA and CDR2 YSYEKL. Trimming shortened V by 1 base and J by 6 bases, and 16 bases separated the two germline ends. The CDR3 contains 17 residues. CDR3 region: CASSQGSEVRANSPLHF. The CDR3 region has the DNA TGCGCCAGCAGCCAAGGGTCTGAGGTCAGGGCTAATTCACCCCTCCACTTT.

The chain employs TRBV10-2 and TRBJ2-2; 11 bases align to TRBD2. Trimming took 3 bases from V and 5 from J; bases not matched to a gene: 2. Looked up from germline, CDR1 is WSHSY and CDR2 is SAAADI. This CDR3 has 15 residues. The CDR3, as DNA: TGCGCCAGCAGTGATGGGACTAGCGGTACCGGGGAGCTGTTTTTT. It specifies CASSDGTSGTGELFF.

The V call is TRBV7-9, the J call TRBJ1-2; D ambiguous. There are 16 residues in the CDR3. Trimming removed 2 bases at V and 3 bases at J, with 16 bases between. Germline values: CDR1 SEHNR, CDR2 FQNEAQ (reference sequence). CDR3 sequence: CASSLTSSSRYYGYTF. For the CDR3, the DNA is TGTGCCAGCAGCTTAACAAGTAGCTCCCGGTACTATGGCTACACCTTC.

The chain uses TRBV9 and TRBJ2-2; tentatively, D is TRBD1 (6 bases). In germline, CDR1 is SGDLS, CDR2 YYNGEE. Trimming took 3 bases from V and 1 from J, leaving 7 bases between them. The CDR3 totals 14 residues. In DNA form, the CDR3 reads TGTGCCAGCAGCGCGACAGGGAACACCGGGGAGCTGTTTTTT. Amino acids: CASSATGNTGELFF.

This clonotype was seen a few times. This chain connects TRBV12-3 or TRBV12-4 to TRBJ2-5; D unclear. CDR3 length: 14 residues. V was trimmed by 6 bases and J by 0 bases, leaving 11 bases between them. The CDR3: CASSSPMYQETQYF. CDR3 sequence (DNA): TGTGCCAGCAGCTCTCCGATGTACCAAGAGACCCAGTACTTC.

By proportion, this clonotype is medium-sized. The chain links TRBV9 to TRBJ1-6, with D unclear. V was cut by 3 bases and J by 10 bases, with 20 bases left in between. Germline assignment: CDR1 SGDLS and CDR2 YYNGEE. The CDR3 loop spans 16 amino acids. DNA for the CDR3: TGTGCCAGCAGCGCCGACCTTACCCTCCCGAACTCACCCCTCCACTTT. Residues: CASSADLTLPNSPLHF.

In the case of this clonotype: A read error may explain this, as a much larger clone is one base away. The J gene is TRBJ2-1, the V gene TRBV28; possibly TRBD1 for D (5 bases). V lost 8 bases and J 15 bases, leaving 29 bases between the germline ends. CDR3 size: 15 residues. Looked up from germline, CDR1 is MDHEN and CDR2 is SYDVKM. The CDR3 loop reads CASGELTGRSRSRFF. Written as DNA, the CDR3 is TGTGCCAGCGGCGAGCTAACAGGCCGTTCTAGGTCACGGTTCTTC. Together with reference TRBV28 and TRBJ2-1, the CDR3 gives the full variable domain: DVKVTQSSRYLVKRTGEKVFLECVQDMDHENMFWYRQDPGLGLRLIYFSYDVKMKEKGDIPEGYSVSREKKERFSLILESASTNQTSMYLCASGELTGRSRSRFFGPGTRLTVL.

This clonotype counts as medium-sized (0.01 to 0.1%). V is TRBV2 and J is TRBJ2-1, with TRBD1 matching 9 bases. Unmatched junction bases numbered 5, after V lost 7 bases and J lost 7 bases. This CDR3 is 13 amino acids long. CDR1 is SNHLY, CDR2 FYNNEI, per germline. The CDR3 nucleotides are TGTGCCAGCAAGAGGACAGGGGAGAATGAGCAGTTCTTC. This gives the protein CASKRTGENEQFF.

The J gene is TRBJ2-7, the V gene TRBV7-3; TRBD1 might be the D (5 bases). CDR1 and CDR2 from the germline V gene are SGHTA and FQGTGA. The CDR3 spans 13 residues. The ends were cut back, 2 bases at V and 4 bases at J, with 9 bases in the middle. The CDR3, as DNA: TGTGCCAGCAGCTTATCCGCAGGGTACGAGCAGTACTTC. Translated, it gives CASSLSAGYEQYF.